The 26 T cell receptor beta chains given below trace back to one sample, sequenced in a study of blood T cell repertoires in COVID-19. Generated by immunoSEQ multiplex PCR, the TCRdb table keeps only in-frame clones and is missing some. The sample has approximately 77,000 clones; about nine tenths are singletons. Sequenced sample: peripheral blood. The source of these receptors is a woman aged 80 or over with acute or convalescent COVID-19.

J is TRBJ1-5 and V is TRBV9; TRBD1 matches 7 bases. The CDR3 spans 14 residues. In germline, CDR1 is SGDLS, CDR2 YYNGEE. Trimming at V came to 4 bases and at J to 7 bases, leaving 8 bases not matched to a gene. The CDR3 is CASSSGGGGQPQHF. The CDR3 DNA reads TGTGCCAGCAGCTCAGGGGGAGGAGGGCAGCCCCAGCATTTT.

The rearrangement uses TRBV7-2 and TRBJ1-2, with unresolved D. With 5 bases removed from V and 6 bases from J, the gap between germline ends came to 7 bases. Germline loops: CDR1 SGHTA, CDR2 FQGNSA. The CDR3 has 11 residues. The CDR3 coding sequence is TGTGCCAGCAGCCCCCTCCATGGCTACACCTTC. Translation: CASSPLHGYTF.

This clone was seen only once. The chain joins TRBV5-1 to TRBJ1-2, with D possibly matching TRBD1 (5 bases). Trimming removed 4 bases from V and 2 bases from J, with 9 bases in between. Germline-derived CDR1 and CDR2 are SGHRS and YFSETQ. The CDR3 sequence is 13 residues long. CDR3 in amino acids: CASSLNRNYGYTF. The CDR3 DNA follows: TGCGCCAGCAGCCTGAACAGGAACTATGGCTACACCTTC.

This chain joins TRBV5-5 and TRBJ2-3; 8 bases are a match to TRBD2. The germline V gene has CDR1 SGHKS and CDR2 YYEKEE (reference sequence). The V gene end was trimmed by 9 bases and the J gene end by 7 bases; junction bases not matched to a gene: 13. The CDR3 is 14 amino acids. This CDR3 is CATQAQSGSYTQYF. CDR3 coding DNA: TGTGCCACCCAGGCCCAAAGCGGGAGTTATACGCAGTATTTT.

The chain recombines TRBV5-1 with TRBJ1-4; D not resolved. V was pared by 0 bases and J by 5 bases, with 14 bases between. CDR3 length equals 16 residues. Germline CDR1 reads SGHRS; CDR2 reads YFSETQ. CDR3 DNA: TGCGCCAGCAGCTTGGGGCAAAGGACGGGAAATGAAAAACTGTTTTTT. This translates into CASSLGQRTGNEKLFF.

The CDR3 sequence: CASSEKGQGEEENYEQYF. The CDR3 coding sequence is TGTGCCAGCAGCGAAAAGGGACAGGGAGAAGAGGAGAACTACGAGCAGTACTTC. V gene TRBV21-1 combines with J gene TRBJ2-7; no DNA check was done on the table's D call, TRBD1. TRBV21-1 is classified as a pseudogene. CDR3 length equals 18 residues.

V is TRBV7-9 and J is TRBJ2-3, with 9 bases identical to TRBD1. Germline loops: CDR1 SEHNR, CDR2 FQNEAQ (reference sequence). The CDR3 length is 18 residues. The V and J ends lost 5 bases and 4 bases, in that order; junction bases with no gene match: 16. This CDR3 is CASSRTGQGRGLADTQYF. The CDR3 DNA is TGTGCCAGCAGCCGGACGGGACAGGGTAGGGGGTTGGCAGATACGCAGTATTTT. The full variable domain, rest sourced from reference TRBV7-9 and TRBJ2-3, is DTGVSQNPRHKITKRGQNVTFRCDPISEHNRLYWYRQTLGQGPEFLTYFQNEAQLEKSRLLSDRFSAERPKGSFSTLEIQRTEQGDSAMYLCASSRTGQGRGLADTQYFGPGTRLTVL.

The chain links TRBV18 to TRBJ1-1, with D perhaps TRBD1 (6 bases). Per the germline V gene, CDR1 is KGHSH and CDR2 is LQKENI. The CDR3 runs 16 residues. Trimming stripped 1 base from V and 0 bases from J, with 12 bases between. CDR3 in amino acids: CASSPRGGDMNTEAFF. The CDR3 DNA sequence: TGTGCCAGCTCACCACGAGGGGGGGACATGAACACTGAAGCTTTCTTT.

The chain joins TRBV30 to TRBJ2-2; 13 positions agree with TRBD2. Germline lookup yields CDR1 GTSNPN and CDR2 SVGIG (reference sequence). The CDR3 consists of 16 residues. V gave up 0 bases and J gave up 8 bases; unmatched junction bases: 6. The CDR3 spells CAWSVRGLAGVGELFF. Here the CDR3 DNA reads TGTGCCTGGAGTGTACGAGGACTAGCGGGAGTTGGGGAGCTGTTTTTT.

The J gene is TRBJ2-7, the V gene TRBV27; D possibly corresponds to TRBD1 (6 bases). This CDR3 spans 12 amino acids. Germline values: CDR1 MNHEY, CDR2 SMNVEV (reference sequence). V was shortened by 8 bases and J by 4 bases, with 12 bases between the two germline ends. CDR3 protein: CASGAGVYEQYF. CDR3 DNA sequence: TGTGCCAGCGGGGCAGGGGTATACGAGCAGTACTTC.

V and J are TRBV7-6 and TRBJ2-7; no clear D gene. CDR1 is SGHVS, CDR2 FNYEAQ, per germline. With 5 bases removed from V and 0 bases from J, the gap between germline ends came to 14 bases. The CDR3 is made up of 15 amino acids. CDR3 loop: CASSDRSLSSYEQYF. CDR3 sequence (DNA): TGTGCCAGCAGCGATAGGAGTCTGAGCTCCTACGAGCAGTACTTC.

This chain joins TRBV10-1 and TRBJ2-5; 7 positions agree with TRBD1. CDR1 and CDR2 (germline): WNHNN, SYGVQD (reference sequence). J lost 0 bases, V lost 9 bases, and 10 bases had no gene match. The CDR3 contains 15 residues. The CDR3 is CASSPGQMYQETQYF. The CDR3 region has the DNA TGCGCCAGTTCACCGGGACAGATGTACCAAGAGACCCAGTACTTC.

This clone was seen a handful of times. The CDR3 is CASDQGPGHTQETQYF. CDR3 nucleotides: TGTGCCAGCGATCAAGGGCCGGGACACACACAAGAGACCCAGTACTTC. The chain is built from TRBV11-3 and TRBJ2-5; D perhaps matches TRBD1 (6 bases). The CDR3 covers 16 residues. V lost 8 bases, J lost 2 bases, and 21 bases lay in between. Germline V gives CDR1 SGHNT, CDR2 YENEEA.

The count of this clone is one. The chain couples TRBV9 to TRBJ2-4; 7 nucleotides agree with TRBD1. From germline, CDR1 is SGDLS and CDR2 YYNGEE. The CDR3 loop spans 14 amino acids. V was clipped by 2 bases and J by 5 bases; unmatched bases: 4. CDR3 in DNA: TGTGCCAGCAGCGTCGGGACAGCAGAAAACATTCAGTACTTC. Translated: CASSVGTAENIQYF.

The chain couples TRBV9 to TRBJ2-1; 8 positions match TRBD2. The trim removed 0 bases at V and 1 base at J, leaving 0 bases unmatched. The CDR3 runs to 15 residues. CDR1 and CDR2 (germline): SGDLS, YYNGEE. The CDR3 protein is CASSVAGGSYNEQFF. CDR3 DNA sequence: TGTGCCAGCAGCGTAGCGGGGGGGTCCTACAATGAGCAGTTCTTC.

The chain uses TRBV14 and TRBJ2-7; D might be TRBD2 (5 bases). The length of the CDR3 is 13 residues. Per germline, CDR1 SGHDN and CDR2 FVKESK. The V end was cut by 4 bases, the J end by 10 bases, with 17 bases between. This chain's CDR3 is CASSLTSRDSQYF. The CDR3 region has the DNA TGTGCCAGCAGCCTAACCTCCCGGGATTCCCAGTACTTC.

This chain connects TRBV6-1 to TRBJ1-4; D ambiguous. The CDR3 has 14 residues. Deletions cut 3 bases from V and 8 bases from J, with 13 bases between. CDR1 is MNHNS and CDR2 is SASEGT in the germline V gene. CDR3 in amino acids: CASSDGREWEKLFF. In DNA, the CDR3 is TGTGCCAGCAGTGATGGGAGGGAATGGGAAAAACTGTTTTTT.

CDR3 sequence (DNA): TGTGCCAGCAGCTTAGAAGTCACAGGGGGTTACGAGCAGTACTTC. It yields the protein CASSLEVTGGYEQYF. The chain is built from TRBV11-2 and TRBJ2-7; TRBD1 matches 8 bases. The CDR3 contains 15 residues. CDR1 and CDR2 (germline): SGHAT, FQNNGV. J gave up 4 bases and V 0 bases, and 5 bases lay outside the gene matches.

The V and J genes are TRBV11-2 and TRBJ2-3; 11 nucleotides match TRBD2. The CDR3 length is 17 residues. Germline V gives CDR1 SGHAT, CDR2 FQNNGV. V lost 1 base to trimming and J lost 0 bases; unmatched junction nucleotides: 3. The CDR3 nucleotides read TGTGCCAGCAGCTTAGGGACTAGCGGGCGAAGCACAGATACGCAGTATTTT. Translating gives CASSLGTSGRSTDTQYF.

This CDR3 reads CASSQDSNYGYTF. CDR3 DNA: TGTGCCAGCAGCCAGGACAGTAACTATGGCTACACCTTC. V is TRBV7-2 and J is TRBJ1-2, with a tentative D call TRBD1 (6 bases). Trimming removed 5 bases from V and 1 base from J, with 8 bases in between. CDR1 SGHTA and CDR2 FQGNSA come from the germline V gene. The CDR3 consists of 13 residues.

The chain recombines TRBV27 with TRBJ2-3; 9 bases line up with TRBD1. V lost 6 bases, J lost 5 bases, and 9 bases stayed unmatched. The CDR3 consists of 15 residues. Germline CDR1 reads MNHEY; CDR2 reads SMNVEV (reference sequence). The CDR3 protein is CASRIRDRAGDTQYF. The CDR3, as DNA: TGTGCCAGCAGAATCCGGGACAGGGCTGGAGATACGCAGTATTTT.

This chain uses TRBV5-1 with TRBJ2-1; 7 positions match TRBD2. The CDR3 extends over 14 amino acids. The V segment lost 4 bases and the J segment 8 bases; nucleotides outside the gene matches: 9. In germline, CDR1 is SGHRS, CDR2 YFSETQ. The CDR3 sequence: CASSEGTAGDEQFF. CDR3 bases: TGCGCCAGCAGCGAGGGGACGGCGGGGGATGAGCAGTTCTTC. The entire variable domain, with the rest obtained from reference TRBV5-1 and TRBJ2-1, is as follows: KAGVTQTPRYLIKTRGQQVTLSCSPISGHRSVSWYQQTPGQGLQFLFEYFSETQRNKGNFPGRFSGRQFSNSRSEMNVSTLELGDSALYLCASSEGTAGDEQFFGPGTRLTVL.

In its sample, this clone was seen a few times. The chain links TRBV19 to TRBJ1-3, with 8 nucleotides matching TRBD1. In germline, CDR1 is LNHDA, CDR2 SQIVND (reference sequence). Germline trimming cut 8 bases from V and 0 bases from J; bases unmatched to any gene: 6. The CDR3 loop spans 15 amino acids. CDR3 in DNA: TGTGCCAGTCTACCGGACAGGGCCTCTGGAAACACCATATATTTT. This encodes CASLPDRASGNTIYF.

The genes are TRBV5-5 and TRBJ1-1; D not resolved. V lost 0 bases to trimming and J lost 0 bases, with 9 bases between them. This CDR3 has 15 residues. Germline-derived CDR1 and CDR2 are SGHKS and YYEKEE (reference sequence). CDR3 amino acids: CASSLVAVMNTEAFF. The DNA of the CDR3 is TGTGCCAGCAGCTTGGTGGCAGTCATGAACACTGAAGCTTTCTTT.

This chain uses TRBV6-6 with TRBJ2-2; D is possibly TRBD1 (5 bases). The CDR3 runs to 16 residues. In germline, CDR1 is MNHNY, CDR2 SVGAGI (reference sequence). The V and J ends lost 2 bases and 6 bases respectively, with 16 bases between them. DNA for the CDR3: TGTGCCAGCAGTTACCTCGGCACAGGCGGACCCGGGGAGCTGTTTTTT. It specifies CASSYLGTGGPGELFF.

The genes are TRBV5-1 and TRBJ2-1; 9 bases are shared with TRBD2. The V gene's germline CDR1 is SGHRS and CDR2 YFSETQ. The V segment lost 0 bases and the J segment 1 base; nucleotides outside the gene matches: 8. The CDR3 covers 18 residues. CDR3 DNA sequence: TGCGCCAGCAGCTTGGTCAGCGGGGGGACGGGGTCCTACAATGAGCAGTTCTTC. Its protein product is CASSLVSGGTGSYNEQFF.